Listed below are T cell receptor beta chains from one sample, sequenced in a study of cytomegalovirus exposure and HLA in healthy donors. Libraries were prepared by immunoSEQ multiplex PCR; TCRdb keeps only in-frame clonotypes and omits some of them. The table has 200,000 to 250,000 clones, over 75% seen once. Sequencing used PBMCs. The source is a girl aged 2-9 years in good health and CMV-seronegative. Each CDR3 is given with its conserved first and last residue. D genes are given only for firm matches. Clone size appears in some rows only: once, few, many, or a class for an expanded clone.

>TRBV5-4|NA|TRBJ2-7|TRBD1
TGTGCCAGCAGCCGGGACAGGGTTGGCGAGCAGTACTTC
CASSRDRVGEQYF
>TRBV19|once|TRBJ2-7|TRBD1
TGTGCCAGTGGGACAGGGTTCTACGAGCAGTACTTC
CASGTGFYEQYF
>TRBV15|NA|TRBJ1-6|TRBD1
TGTGCCACCAGCAGAGGGGGGACAGGGATGGATTCACCCCTCCACTTT
CATSRGGTGMDSPLHF
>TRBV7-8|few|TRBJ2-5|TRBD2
TGTGCCAGCAGCTTAGACGGCGGGTACGGCGGGGGGCGGGAGACCCAGTACTTC
CASSLDGGYGGGRETQYF
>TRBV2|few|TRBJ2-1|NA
TGTGCCAGCAGTGAGTTGGGGCGGGAATCCTACAATGAGCAGTTCTTC
CASSELGRESYNEQFF
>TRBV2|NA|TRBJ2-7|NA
TGTGCCTGTTCGAGCGGGTACATAGGCGAGCAGTACTTC
CACSSGYIGEQYF
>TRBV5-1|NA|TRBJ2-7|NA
TGCGCCAGCAGCCCTGGACTATCCTTAGACGAGCAGTACTTC
CASSPGLSLDEQYF
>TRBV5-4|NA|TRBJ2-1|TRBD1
TGTGCCAGCAGCTCGAACCGGGACAGGACAATTGAGCAGTTCTTC
CASSSNRDRTIEQFF
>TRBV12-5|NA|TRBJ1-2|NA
TGTGCTAGTGCCGCGGGGAACTATGGCTACACCTTC
CASAAGNYGYTF
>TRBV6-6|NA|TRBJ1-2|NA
TGTGCCAGCAGTCCCCTGGGGGGTGATGGCTACACCTTC
CASSPLGGDGYTF
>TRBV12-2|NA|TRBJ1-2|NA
TGTGCAAGTCGCTTAGAGGGGGATTTCTATGGCTACACCTTC
CASRLEGDFYGYTF
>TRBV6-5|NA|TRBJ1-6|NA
TGTGCCAGCAGTCCCACAGGTTTGGGATCACCCCTCCACTTT
CASSPTGLGSPLHF
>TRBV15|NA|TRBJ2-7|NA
TGTGCCACCAGCAGAGATGCGGTCCGACGGGACGAGCAGTACTTC
CATSRDAVRRDEQYF
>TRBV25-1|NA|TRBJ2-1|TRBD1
TGTGCCAGCAGTGAACCCCCGGGACAGGGGGCGAATGAGCAGTTCTTC
CASSEPPGQGANEQFF
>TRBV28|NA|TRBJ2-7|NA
TGTGCCAGCGAAGGTGGAGTGTCGCCCTACGAGCAGTACTTC
CASEGGVSPYEQYF
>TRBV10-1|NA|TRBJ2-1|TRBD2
TGCGCCAGCAGTCGACTAGCGGGGGGGCAGGGTGAGCAGTTCTTC
CASSRLAGGQGEQFF
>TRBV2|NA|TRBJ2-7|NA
TGTGCCAGCGGGATACGGACGGGAGACTACGAGCAGTACTTC
CASGIRTGDYEQYF
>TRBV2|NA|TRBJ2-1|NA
TGTGCCAGCAAAAGCCGGAGCTCCTACAATGAGCAGTTCTTC
CASKSRSSYNEQFF